This T cell receptor (beta chain) was obtained from a study of Ad26.COV2.S vaccination and SARS-CoV-2 variants. Notes on the study in general: Vaccine recipients surpassed placebo recipients in spike-specific TCR breadth. CD8+ and CD4+ T cells specific for spike reportedly responded with substantial breadth after vaccination.

Treatment noted: approximately 18 received Ad26.COV2.S at low or high dose, single or two shots; 5 received placebo; per-sample allocation not given. Repertoires come from day 63 after the first vaccine or placebo injection. As concerns this clone: Its antigen remains unidentified.

This table comes from immunoSEQ multiplex PCR, and its TCRdb copy is limited to in-frame clones, with some not included. The table includes about 350,000 clones, approximately 90% detected once. CDR3 length: 15 residues. Germline assignment: CDR1 KGHSH and CDR2 LQKENI. The J segment lost 5 bases and the V segment lost 1 base, leaving 6 bases of the junction unmatched. Specimen: peripheral blood, collected in a trial of Ad26.COV2.S vaccine versus placebo. The gene calls are TRBV18 and TRBJ2-7; 9 bases map to TRBD1. The clonotype comes from a person aged 18 to 65 who received the Ad26.COV2.S COVID-19 vaccine or a placebo. CDR3 coding DNA: TGTGCCAGCTCACCACGTGGGACAGGGATGGACGAGCAGTACTTC. Residues: CASSPRGTGMDEQYF.